These T cell receptor beta chains were read from a single sample in a study of OX40 agonist ivuxolimab in advanced cancers. Here immunoSEQ multiplex PCR was the method, and the copy in TCRdb shows in-frame clones only, minus some. The sample has about 43,000 clones; about 95% are singletons. The starting material was CD4+ or CD8+ T cells sorted from blood, obtained in a trial of the OX40 agonist ivuxolimab. These TCRs come from an adult with an advanced solid tumor such as melanoma, head and neck, liver or kidney cancer. CDR3s include the opening cysteine and the closing phenylalanine or tryptophan. The D gene is left open where the match is weak. The size of a clone is reported for some rows only, either as once, few or many, or as a class for expanded clones.

TRBV9	NA	TRBJ2-1	TRBD2	CASNVAGLAGVDEQFF	TGTGCCAGCAACGTAGCAGGACTAGCGGGAGTAGATGAGCAGTTCTTC
TRBV30	NA	TRBJ1-2	NA	CAWRGDYGYTF	TGTGCCTGGAGGGGAGACTATGGCTACACCTTC
TRBV2	once	TRBJ2-7	NA	CASSEALLALSAYEQYF	TGTGCCAGCAGTGAAGCCCTACTAGCCCTTTCTGCCTACGAGCAGTACTTC
TRBV15	NA	TRBJ1-5	TRBD1	CATSSDRAQPQHF	TGTGCCACCAGCAGCGACAGGGCCCAGCCCCAGCATTTT
TRBV9	NA	TRBJ2-2	TRBD2	CASSVELAPEVGELFF	TGTGCCAGCAGCGTAGAACTAGCGCCCGAGGTGGGGGAGCTGTTTTTT
TRBV28	few	TRBJ1-4	NA	CASGTPELTTNEKLFF	TGTGCCAGCGGGACACCCGAGCTAACAACTAATGAAAAACTGTTTTTT
TRBV29-1	NA	TRBJ2-7	TRBD1	CSVRTGDYEQYF	TGCAGCGTCCGGACAGGGGACTACGAGCAGTACTTC
TRBV4-1	NA	TRBJ2-1	TRBD1	CASSQGRDQGAFNEQFF	TGCGCCAGCAGCCAAGGGCGGGATCAGGGGGCATTCAATGAGCAGTTCTTC
TRBV9	few	TRBJ1-1	NA	CASSETANTEAFF	TGTGCCAGCAGCGAGACAGCCAACACTGAAGCTTTCTTT
TRBV6-5	NA	TRBJ2-1	NA	CASSYGLGYNEQFF	TGTGCCAGCAGTTACGGGCTAGGCTACAATGAGCAGTTCTTC
TRBV30	NA	TRBJ1-3	TRBD1	CAWKNYRGLGNTIYF	TGTGCCTGGAAAAATTACAGGGGGCTTGGAAACACCATATATTTT
TRBV5-1	NA	TRBJ1-4	NA	CASSLEGREEKLFF	TGCGCCAGCAGCTTGGAAGGGAGAGAAGAAAAACTGTTTTTT
TRBV27	NA	TRBJ1-5	NA	CASSLTGGTTRNQPQHF	TGTGCCAGCAGTTTAACGGGCGGCACTACGAGAAATCAGCCCCAGCATTTT
TRBV29-1	once	TRBJ1-2	TRBD1	CSAEDFPADRVRYGYTF	TGCAGCGCCGAAGATTTCCCAGCTGACAGGGTTCGGTATGGCTACACCTTC
TRBV4-1	NA	TRBJ2-1	TRBD2	CASSQRTSGSRNEQFF	TGCGCCAGCAGCCAAAGGACTAGCGGGAGCAGAAATGAGCAGTTCTTC
TRBV13	NA	TRBJ2-3	NA	CASSLFDTDTQYF	TGTGCCAGCAGCCTTTTCGACACAGATACGCAGTATTTT
TRBV11-2	NA	TRBJ2-7	TRBD2	CASSFSLAETYEQYF	TGTGCCAGCAGCTTCTCTCTAGCGGAGACGTACGAGCAGTACTTC
TRBV19	NA	TRBJ2-7	NA	CASTSDGGSYEQYF	TGTGCCAGTACATCGGACGGAGGTTCCTACGAGCAGTACTTC
TRBV11-2	NA	TRBJ2-7	TRBD2	CASNPGLAGGYEQYF	TGTGCCAGCAACCCGGGACTAGCGGGAGGGTACGAGCAGTACTTC
TRBV7-9	once	TRBJ1-4	NA	CASSLAAGFSEKLFF	TGTGCCAGCAGCTTAGCCGCAGGGTTTAGTGAAAAACTGTTTTTT
TRBV11-3	once	TRBJ2-2	NA	CASSSQSRELFF	TGTGCCAGCAGCTCCCAGTCACGGGAGCTGTTTTTT
TRBV18	NA	TRBJ2-6	TRBD1	CASSPPDRIGSGTNVLTF	TGTGCCAGCTCACCACCGGACAGGATTGGCTCTGGGACCAACGTCCTGACTTTC
TRBV7-9	NA	TRBJ2-5	NA	CASSRVGETQYF	TGTGCCAGCAGTCGGGTCGGCGAGACCCAGTACTTC
TRBV11-1	NA	TRBJ2-7	NA	CASSLGGTGYEQYF	TGTGCCAGCAGCTTAGGGGGTACGGGATACGAGCAGTACTTC
TRBV30	few	TRBJ1-1	NA	CAWQEYTEAFF	TGTGCCTGGCAGGAGTACACTGAAGCTTTCTTT
TRBV7-6	NA	TRBJ2-1	NA	CASSLGNEQFF	TGTGCCAGCAGCTTAGGCAATGAGCAGTTCTTC
TRBV5-1	NA	TRBJ2-7	NA	CASSFPTYEQYF	TGCGCCAGCAGCTTCCCGACCTACGAGCAGTACTTC
TRBV5-1	NA	TRBJ2-5	NA	CASSLPGQLETQYF	TGCGCCAGCAGCTTGCCTGGACAGTTGGAGACCCAGTACTTC